This is a list of T cell receptor beta chains from one sample in a study of T-cell memory formation after mild COVID-19. TCRdb ran MiXCR on the 5' RACE reads and lists one entry per CDR3 protein. The table has some 280,000 distinct CDR3 sequences, 15% to 20% seen once. Sequenced input: PBMCs or a T cell subset sorted from them (not recorded which). Receptors originate from a man between 18 and 29 years old who had mild COVID-19 (a few samples of this study predate the infection). Cell type and time point are not known. CDR3s include the opening cysteine and the closing phenylalanine or tryptophan. Each record gives: D gene, V gene, clone size, CDR3 length, J gene, CDR3 protein, CDR3 DNA. D genes are given only for firm matches. Expanded clones get a size class; other rows say once, few or many, or leave the size out.

d_gene: TRBD2; v_gene: TRBV7-9; abundance: NA; len: 19; j_gene: TRBJ2-3; CDR3aa: CASSPRPSPIGGFKDTQYF; CDR3nt: TGTGCCAGCAGCCCCCGTCCCAGCCCGATCGGGGGGTTTAAAGATACGCAGTATTTT
d_gene: NA; v_gene: TRBV24-1; abundance: NA; len: 11; j_gene: TRBJ2-3; CDR3aa: CATSDLDTQYF; CDR3nt: TGTGCCACCAGTGATTTAGATACGCAGTATTTT
d_gene: NA; v_gene: TRBV6-2/TRBV6-3; abundance: few; len: 13; j_gene: TRBJ1-2; CDR3aa: CASSNHELYGYTF; CDR3nt: TGTGCCAGCAGCAACCATGAACTCTATGGCTACACCTTC
d_gene: NA; v_gene: TRBV5-1; abundance: many; len: 14; j_gene: TRBJ2-3; CDR3aa: CASKLASATDTQYF; CDR3nt: TGCGCCAGCAAGTTGGCTAGCGCTACAGATACGCAGTATTTT
d_gene: NA; v_gene: TRBV4-1; abundance: NA; len: 14; j_gene: TRBJ1-2; CDR3aa: CASSQEDGNYGYTF; CDR3nt: TGCGCCAGCAGCCAAGAGGACGGGAACTATGGCTACACCTTC
d_gene: NA; v_gene: TRBV20-1; abundance: NA; len: 14; j_gene: TRBJ2-7; CDR3aa: CSARPGPGAREQYF; CDR3nt: TGCAGTGCTCGTCCGGGACCCGGGGCCCGCGAGCAGTACTTC
d_gene: NA; v_gene: TRBV6-2/TRBV6-3; abundance: NA; len: 12; j_gene: TRBJ2-5; CDR3aa: CASSYVGSSQYF; CDR3nt: TGTGCCAGCAGTTACGTCGGGTCGAGCCAGTACTTC
d_gene: TRBD1; v_gene: TRBV28; abundance: few; len: 15; j_gene: TRBJ1-2; CDR3aa: CASSSPQGASYGYTF; CDR3nt: TGTGCCAGCAGTTCCCCTCAGGGGGCAAGCTATGGCTACACCTTC
d_gene: NA; v_gene: TRBV9; abundance: NA; len: 16; j_gene: TRBJ2-2; CDR3aa: CASSFHRGALTGELFF; CDR3nt: TGTGCCAGCAGCTTTCATAGGGGGGCACTCACCGGGGAGCTGTTTTTT
d_gene: NA; v_gene: TRBV7-2; abundance: many; len: 13; j_gene: TRBJ2-7; CDR3aa: CASSYDSSYEQYF; CDR3nt: TGTGCCAGCAGCTACGACAGCTCCTACGAGCAGTACTTC
d_gene: NA; v_gene: TRBV7-9; abundance: NA; len: 13; j_gene: TRBJ1-5; CDR3aa: CASRLGDGQPQHF; CDR3nt: TGTGCCAGCCGCCTGGGAGATGGGCAGCCCCAGCATTTT
d_gene: NA; v_gene: TRBV3-1; abundance: NA; len: 14; j_gene: TRBJ2-7; CDR3aa: CASSQSALPSEQYF; CDR3nt: TGTGCCAGCAGCCAAAGCGCTTTACCGAGCGAGCAGTACTTC
d_gene: NA; v_gene: TRBV20-1; abundance: few; len: 11; j_gene: TRBJ2-5; CDR3aa: CSLQGRETQYF; CDR3nt: TGCAGCCTCCAGGGGAGAGAGACCCAGTACTTC
d_gene: NA; v_gene: TRBV4-1; abundance: few; len: 16; j_gene: TRBJ2-3; CDR3aa: CASSSEGAGGTDTQYF; CDR3nt: TGCGCCAGCAGCTCAGAGGGGGCGGGGGGCACAGATACGCAGTATTTT
d_gene: NA; v_gene: TRBV24-1; abundance: NA; len: 15; j_gene: TRBJ2-2; CDR3aa: CATSEPGRRTGELFF; CDR3nt: TGTGCCACCAGTGAACCCGGACGGCGGACCGGGGAGCTGTTTTTT
d_gene: NA; v_gene: TRBV15; abundance: many; len: 14; j_gene: TRBJ1-2; CDR3aa: CATSRAGFNYGYTF; CDR3nt: TGTGCCACCAGCAGAGCCGGCTTTAACTATGGCTACACCTTC
d_gene: NA; v_gene: TRBV20-1; abundance: few; len: 13; j_gene: TRBJ2-7; CDR3aa: CSATGQGRYEQYF; CDR3nt: TGCAGTGCAACCGGACAAGGAAGATACGAGCAGTACTTC
d_gene: NA; v_gene: TRBV7-9; abundance: few; len: 15; j_gene: TRBJ1-1; CDR3aa: CASRERTNLNTEAFF; CDR3nt: TGTGCCAGCAGGGAGAGGACGAACTTGAACACTGAAGCTTTCTTT
d_gene: NA; v_gene: TRBV4-1; abundance: many; len: 13; j_gene: TRBJ1-6; CDR3aa: CASSMKWDSPLHF; CDR3nt: TGCGCCAGCAGCATGAAATGGGATTCACCCCTCCACTTT
d_gene: NA; v_gene: TRBV14; abundance: few; len: 18; j_gene: TRBJ1-6; CDR3aa: CASSRDAVFGTGNSPLHF; CDR3nt: TGTGCCAGCAGCCGAGACGCCGTTTTCGGGACGGGGAATTCACCCCTCCACTTT
d_gene: NA; v_gene: TRBV29-1; abundance: NA; len: 12; j_gene: TRBJ2-3; CDR3aa: CSVDSGTDTQYF; CDR3nt: TGCAGCGTTGACAGCGGGACAGATACGCAGTATTTT
d_gene: NA; v_gene: TRBV12-3/TRBV12-4; abundance: few; len: 12; j_gene: TRBJ1-2; CDR3aa: CASTLDRVGYTF; CDR3nt: TGTGCCAGCACCCTGGACCGGGTGGGCTACACCTTC
d_gene: TRBD2; v_gene: TRBV19; abundance: NA; len: 14; j_gene: TRBJ2-5; CDR3aa: CASTPTSGQETQYF; CDR3nt: TGTGCCAGTACGCCGACTAGCGGCCAAGAGACCCAGTACTTC
d_gene: NA; v_gene: TRBV7-9; abundance: few; len: 13; j_gene: TRBJ2-1; CDR3aa: CASSLDSKHEQFF; CDR3nt: TGTGCCAGCAGCTTAGACAGCAAGCATGAGCAGTTCTTC
d_gene: NA; v_gene: TRBV29-1; abundance: few; len: 13; j_gene: TRBJ2-2; CDR3aa: CSVSRGASGELFF; CDR3nt: TGCAGCGTTTCTCGGGGGGCGAGCGGGGAGCTGTTTTTT
d_gene: TRBD2; v_gene: TRBV12-3/TRBV12-4; abundance: NA; len: 14; j_gene: TRBJ2-3; CDR3aa: CATFPSGGTDTQYF; CDR3nt: TGTGCCACCTTCCCTAGCGGGGGCACAGATACGCAGTATTTT
d_gene: NA; v_gene: TRBV6-2/TRBV6-3; abundance: few; len: 16; j_gene: TRBJ2-4; CDR3aa: CASSTENGSIRGIQYF; CDR3nt: TGTGCCAGCAGTACGGAGAATGGGAGCATAAGGGGCATTCAGTACTTC
d_gene: TRBD2; v_gene: TRBV7-3; abundance: NA; len: 15; j_gene: TRBJ2-3; CDR3aa: CASSPTSGALDTQYF; CDR3nt: TGTGCCAGCAGCCCGACTAGCGGGGCATTGGATACGCAGTATTTT
d_gene: TRBD1; v_gene: TRBV27; abundance: NA; len: 16; j_gene: TRBJ1-1; CDR3aa: CASRDPLTGANTEAFF; CDR3nt: TGTGCCAGCAGGGACCCACTGACAGGGGCGAACACTGAAGCTTTCTTT
d_gene: NA; v_gene: TRBV4-3; abundance: NA; len: 15; j_gene: TRBJ1-3; CDR3aa: CDSSQDVGSGNTIYF; CDR3nt: TGCGACAGCAGCCAAGATGTGGGATCCGGAAACACCATATATTTT
d_gene: NA; v_gene: TRBV5-1; abundance: many; len: 15; j_gene: TRBJ2-3; CDR3aa: CASSAGTDHTDTQYF; CDR3nt: TGCGCCAGCAGCGCCGGGACCGACCACACAGATACGCAGTATTTT
d_gene: NA; v_gene: TRBV5-1; abundance: NA; len: 14; j_gene: TRBJ2-7; CDR3aa: CASSLGADSYEQYF; CDR3nt: TGCGCCAGCAGCCTGGGGGCAGATTCCTACGAGCAGTACTTC
d_gene: NA; v_gene: TRBV12-3/TRBV12-4; abundance: few; len: 14; j_gene: TRBJ1-5; CDR3aa: CASAPQGINQPQHF; CDR3nt: TGTGCCAGCGCCCCGCAGGGGATCAATCAGCCCCAGCATTTT
d_gene: TRBD1; v_gene: TRBV5-1; abundance: few; len: 15; j_gene: TRBJ1-3; CDR3aa: CASSHGTDSGNTIYF; CDR3nt: TGCGCCAGCAGCCACGGGACAGACTCTGGAAACACCATATATTTT
d_gene: NA; v_gene: TRBV29-1; abundance: few; len: 14; j_gene: TRBJ1-1; CDR3aa: CSVLAEVGGTEAFF; CDR3nt: TGCAGCGTTCTGGCGGAGGTCGGCGGCACTGAAGCTTTCTTT
d_gene: NA; v_gene: TRBV6-1; abundance: NA; len: 15; j_gene: TRBJ2-3; CDR3aa: CASSETLGSTDTQYF; CDR3nt: TGTGCCAGCAGTGAAACTCTGGGAAGCACAGATACGCAGTATTTT
d_gene: TRBD2; v_gene: TRBV15; abundance: NA; len: 18; j_gene: TRBJ2-7; CDR3aa: CATSKRLAGGPSSYEQYF; CDR3nt: TGTGCCACCAGCAAGCGACTAGCGGGGGGCCCGAGCTCCTACGAGCAGTACTTC
d_gene: TRBD1; v_gene: TRBV12-3/TRBV12-4; abundance: few; len: 14; j_gene: TRBJ2-1; CDR3aa: CASRVTGINNEQFF; CDR3nt: TGTGCCAGCAGGGTGACAGGGATAAACAATGAGCAGTTCTTC
d_gene: TRBD1; v_gene: TRBV7-2; abundance: NA; len: 14; j_gene: TRBJ1-2; CDR3aa: CASRLPGQVNGYTF; CDR3nt: TGTGCCAGCCGACTACCGGGACAGGTCAATGGCTACACCTTC